The 14 T cell receptor beta chains below come from one sample, sequenced in a study of shared clonotypes between healthy human individuals. The table came from immunoSEQ multiplex PCR; TCRdb's copy has only in-frame clones and leaves some out. The sample lists 550,000 to 650,000 clones; around 96% were seen once. CD45RO-negative cells were positively selected for CCR7, leaving out terminally differentiated effector memory CD45RA+ cells. What was sequenced was naive CD8+ T cells sorted from blood. Receptors originate from a woman in her twenties or thirties in good health.

The rearrangement links TRBV18 to TRBJ1-2; maybe TRBD1 (6 bases). V was trimmed by 4 bases and J by 4 bases, leaving 13 bases between them. The CDR3 sequence is 14 residues long. The germline V gene encodes CDR1 KGHSH and CDR2 LQKENI. The CDR3 coding sequence is TGTGCCAGCTCACGATTGGACAGAGGCTATGGCTACACCTTC. Encoded protein: CASSRLDRGYGYTF.

This rearrangement joins TRBV5-5 to TRBJ2-7; D remains ambiguous. CDR3 size: 14 residues. V lost 1 base and J lost 0, with 8 bases in between. CDR1 and CDR2 from the germline V gene are SGHKS and YYEKEE (reference sequence). The CDR3 is CASSLLQNSYEQYF. The CDR3 DNA reads TGTGCCAGCAGCTTGCTCCAGAACTCCTACGAGCAGTACTTC.

The chain joins TRBV6-1 to TRBJ2-5, with 7 nucleotides matching TRBD2. From germline, CDR1 is MNHNS and CDR2 SASEGT. V trimming: 2 bases; J trimming: 5 bases; junction bases outside the gene matches: 11. The length of the CDR3 is 16 residues. The CDR3 spells CASSEYPREGSETQYF. Written as DNA, the CDR3 is TGTGCCAGCAGTGAATACCCAAGGGAGGGTTCGGAGACCCAGTACTTC.

This sequence joins TRBV11-2 and TRBJ2-2, with D perhaps matching TRBD1 (6 bases). CDR1 and CDR2 (germline): SGHAT, FQNNGV. This CDR3 spans 16 amino acids. V was pared by 2 bases and J by 0 bases, with 10 bases between. The CDR3 coding sequence is TGTGCCAGCAGCTTAAAGAGGGGGACGAACACCGGGGAGCTGTTTTTT. This sequence encodes CASSLKRGTNTGELFF.

This chain joins TRBV7-3 and TRBJ2-5; TRBD2 matches 12 bases. The germline V gene has CDR1 SGHTA and CDR2 FQGTGA. CDR3 length: 15 amino acids. V trimming: 4 bases; J trimming: 5 bases; junction bases outside the gene matches: 5. The CDR3 is CASSSTSGSFETQYF. The CDR3 region has the DNA TGTGCCAGCAGCTCGACTAGCGGGAGTTTTGAGACCCAGTACTTC.

This clone has a single count. The V gene is TRBV28, the J gene TRBJ2-7, with D perhaps matching TRBD2 (6 bases). Germline V lookup: CDR1 MDHEN, CDR2 SYDVKM. Between the trimmed V and J ends, which lost 7 bases and 6 bases, there was a span of 16 bases. The length of the CDR3 is 13 residues. The CDR3 loop is CASTLGAGSEQYF. Written as DNA, the CDR3 is TGTGCCAGCACCCTCGGGGCGGGGAGCGAGCAGTACTTC.

This sequence joins TRBV5-4 and TRBJ1-2, with TRBD1 matching over 7 bases. V was pared by 3 bases and J by 4 bases, with 12 bases of the junction left unmatched. The CDR3 runs to 16 residues. Germline V gene data show CDR1 as SGHNT and CDR2 as YYREEE (reference sequence). In nucleotides, the CDR3 is TGTGCCAGCAGCTCTTGGGACAGTTGGGATTCCTATGGCTACACCTTC. This sequence encodes CASSSWDSWDSYGYTF.

The rearrangement joins TRBV5-6 to TRBJ2-2; no definite D call. The CDR3 loop spans 14 amino acids. Germline lookup yields CDR1 SGHDT and CDR2 YYEEEE. V was pared by 2 bases and J by 3 bases, with 8 bases between. CDR3 nucleotides: TGTGCCAGCAGCTTACTCGCGGACACCGGGGAGCTGTTTTTT. This sequence encodes CASSLLADTGELFF.

This clone is a singleton in its sample. The V and J genes are TRBV6-1 and TRBJ2-7; 10 bases match TRBD1. Per the germline V gene, CDR1 is MNHNS and CDR2 is SASEGT. V lost 4 bases and J lost 6; bases outside the gene matches: 6. The CDR3 is 14 amino acids. This chain's CDR3 is CASSADRGGPEQYF. The DNA of the CDR3 is TGTGCCAGCAGTGCGGACAGGGGGGGACCCGAGCAGTACTTC.

The gene calls are TRBV2 and TRBJ1-1; 8 bases fit TRBD1. The CDR3 runs to 14 residues. Germline CDR1 and CDR2: SNHLY and FYNNEI. Trimming took 8 bases from V and 0 from J; bases not matched to a gene: 5. The CDR3 protein is CASEPGGMNTEAFF. DNA of the CDR3: TGTGCCAGCGAGCCAGGGGGCATGAACACTGAAGCTTTCTTT.

CDR3 sequence reads: CASSPTRAVSYNEQFF. The DNA of the CDR3 is TGTGCCAGCAGCCCCACCCGGGCCGTCTCCTACAATGAGCAGTTCTTC. The J gene is TRBJ2-1, the V gene TRBV7-7; D call uncertain. This CDR3 is 16 amino acids long. Between the trimmed V and J ends, which lost 5 bases and 0 bases, there was a span of 14 bases. Germline-derived CDR1 and CDR2 are SSHAT and FNYEAQ (reference sequence).

The chain is built from TRBV5-5 and TRBJ1-2; D unresolved. The CDR3 length is 14 residues. Trimming stripped 0 bases from V and 6 bases from J, with 12 bases between. Germline CDR1 is SGHKS and CDR2 is YYEKEE (reference sequence). The CDR3 is CASSLVPGGDGYTF. The DNA for the CDR3 is TGTGCCAGCAGCTTGGTTCCGGGTGGTGATGGCTACACCTTC.

The J gene is TRBJ1-4, the V gene TRBV7-9, with D unresolved. The ends were cut back, 5 bases at V and 0 bases at J, with 4 bases in the middle. The V gene's germline CDR1 is SEHNR and CDR2 FQNEAQ (reference sequence). This CDR3 contains 13 residues. CDR3 in amino acids: CASSLSTNEKLFF. CDR3 DNA: TGTGCCAGCAGCCTTTCAACTAATGAAAAACTGTTTTTT.

The genes are TRBV27 and TRBJ2-7; D is ambiguous. Germline V gives CDR1 MNHEY, CDR2 SMNVEV (reference sequence). This CDR3 is 14 amino acids long. The V and J ends lost 5 bases and 3 bases respectively, with 14 bases between them. CDR3 protein: CASSLGSRGYEQYF. The DNA of the CDR3 is TGTGCCAGCAGTCTGGGATCGCGAGGCTACGAGCAGTACTTC.